The 11 T cell receptor beta chains presented below share a single source sample, sequenced in a study of cytomegalovirus exposure and HLA in healthy donors. PCR was performed using 60 Vbeta and 13 Jbeta primers. Assay used: immunoSEQ multiplex PCR; TCRdb lists only in-frame clones, some missing. The top ten clones hold 3% to 3.5% of a sample with 60,000 to 75,000 clones, about 61% of them seen once. The specimen was PBMCs. The receptor set was obtained from a woman in her 50s in good health and CMV-seronegative.

This chain connects TRBV27 to TRBJ1-5, with D unclear. Trimming removed 2 bases from V and 7 bases from J, with 9 bases in between. Per the germline V gene, CDR1 is MNHEY and CDR2 is SMNVEV (reference sequence). The CDR3 extends over 13 amino acids. CDR3 residues: CASSLRERQPQHF. The CDR3 nucleotides read TGTGCCAGCAGTTTACGGGAGCGGCAGCCCCAGCATTTT.

The chain is built from TRBV30 and TRBJ2-5, with 8 bases identical to TRBD1. Per the germline V gene, CDR1 is GTSNPN and CDR2 is SVGIG (reference sequence). CDR3 size: 15 residues. V lost 4 bases, J lost 0 bases, and 7 bases stayed unmatched. The CDR3 loop is CAWIRGQGNQETQYF. As DNA, the CDR3 is TGTGCCTGGATTCGAGGACAGGGTAACCAAGAGACCCAGTACTTC.

This chain uses TRBV6-5 with TRBJ2-7; TRBD2 matches 8 bases. Germline values: CDR1 MNHEY, CDR2 SVGAGI. After removal of 6 bases from V and 7 bases from J, the junction contained 14 bases not matched to a gene. CDR3 length: 15 residues. The CDR3 DNA is TGTGCCAGCAGCTTTATTAGCGGGACCTTTAGGGAGCAGTACTTC. It translates to CASSFISGTFREQYF.

The chain joins TRBV4-3 to TRBJ1-4; D is possibly TRBD1 (6 bases). The CDR3 runs to 14 residues. Germline values: CDR1 LGHNA, CDR2 YSLEER. V lost 4 bases to trimming and J lost 8 bases, with 14 bases between them. CDR3 residues: CASSLRGAGEKLFF. The DNA of the CDR3 is TGCGCCAGCAGCCTCCGGGGGGCTGGGGAAAAACTGTTTTTT.

The rearrangement joins TRBV9 to TRBJ2-7; unclear D gene. The CDR3 runs 11 residues. The V gene lost 4 bases and the J gene lost 5 bases, with 7 bases spanning the gap. Germline V gene data show CDR1 as SGDLS and CDR2 as YYNGEE. CDR3 loop: CASSSGNEQYF. The DNA of the CDR3 is TGTGCCAGCAGCTCGGGTAACGAGCAGTACTTC.

This clone occurred a few times. V and J are TRBV10-3 and TRBJ2-1, with TRBD2 matching 14 bases. The V and J ends lost 3 bases and 8 bases, in that order; junction bases with no gene match: 6. Germline V lookup: CDR1 ENHRY, CDR2 SYGVKD. CDR3 length: 16 residues. CDR3 in amino acids: CAISDSGTSGSYEQFF. CDR3 nucleotide sequence: TGTGCCATCAGTGACTCCGGGACTAGCGGGAGTTATGAGCAGTTCTTC.

The gene calls are TRBV6-5 and TRBJ1-2; 9 bases line up with TRBD1. J was trimmed by 8 bases and V by 4 bases; bases with no gene match: 2. Looked up from germline, CDR1 is MNHEY and CDR2 is SVGAGI. CDR3 length: 12 residues. Written as DNA, the CDR3 is TGTGCCAGCAGTTGGGACAGGGAAGGCTACACCTTC. Translation gives CASSWDREGYTF.

The chain links TRBV27 to TRBJ1-2; 7 bases match TRBD1. J lost 1 base, V lost 8 bases, and 4 bases had no gene match. The CDR3 totals 13 residues. Germline V gives CDR1 MNHEY, CDR2 SMNVEV (reference sequence). The CDR3 loop is CASWDRLNYGYTF. The DNA for the CDR3 is TGTGCCAGCTGGGACAGACTTAACTATGGCTACACCTTC.

The table lists this clone with a few counts. The chain combines TRBV4-3 with TRBJ1-1; TRBD1 might be the D (5 bases). This CDR3 spans 14 amino acids. V was trimmed by 4 bases and J by 3 bases, leaving 12 bases between them. Germline V lookup: CDR1 LGHNA, CDR2 YSLEER. The CDR3 here is CASSRGGSDTEAFF. The CDR3 DNA follows: TGCGCCAGCAGCCGCGGGGGTTCGGACACTGAAGCTTTCTTT.

The chain has TRBV30 and TRBJ2-7, with D possibly TRBD2 on 7 matching bases. There are 12 residues in the CDR3. Germline CDR1 reads GTSNPN; CDR2 reads SVGIG (reference sequence). The germline V and J ends were trimmed by 1 base and 5 bases, with 9 bases remaining between them. The CDR3 is CAWSAGGDEQYF. Written as DNA, the CDR3 is TGTGCCTGGAGTGCGGGGGGCGACGAGCAGTACTTC. Based on the CDR3 plus reference TRBV30 and TRBJ2-7, the full variable domain is SQTIHQWPATLVQPVGSPLSLECTVEGTSNPNLYWYRQAAGRGLQLLFYSVGIGQISSEVPQNLSASRPQDRQFILSSKKLLLSDSGFYLCAWSAGGDEQYFGPGTRLTVT.

The V call is TRBV5-5, the J call TRBJ1-2; perhaps TRBD1 as D (5 bases). The V and J ends lost 4 bases and 2 bases respectively, with 12 bases between them. This CDR3 has 14 residues. Germline V lookup: CDR1 SGHKS, CDR2 YYEKEE (reference sequence). CDR3 bases: TGTGCCAGCAGCCCGACAGTTATAAACTATGGCTACACCTTC. Encoded protein: CASSPTVINYGYTF. The full variable domain, rest sourced from reference TRBV5-5 and TRBJ1-2, is DAGVTQSPTHLIKTRGQQVTLRCSPISGHKSVSWYQQVLGQGPQFIFQYYEKEERGRGNFPDRFSARQFPNYSSELNVNALLLGDSALYLCASSPTVINYGYTFGSGTRLTVV.